The present entry profiles one TCR beta chain with its context. TCRdb's table, derived via immunoSEQ multiplex PCR, lists solely in-frame clones and lacks some. The sample has approximately 200,000 clones; around 94% are singletons. The V and J ends lost 1 base and 10 bases, in that order; junction bases with no gene match: 6. Germline values: CDR1 MGHRA, CDR2 YSYEKL. The CDR3 has 14 residues. Patients from Seattle were sampled longitudinally, starting during active infection. The sample is drawn from a study of blood T cell repertoires in COVID-19. Study overall: Sites across the United States, Italy and Spain contributed samples from acute and convalescent COVID-19.

The sample taken for sequencing was peripheral blood. This TCR came from a man younger than 45 with COVID-19, enrolled during active disease. The chain is built from TRBV4-1 and TRBJ1-1; 10 bases align to TRBD1. The CDR3 region is CASSQAGTGVGAFF. Here the CDR3 DNA reads TGCGCCAGCAGCCAAGCCGGGACAGGGGTCGGAGCTTTCTTT.